This T cell receptor (beta chain) was identified during a study of CD8+CD57+ T cells in acquired aplastic anemia. Findings and caveats of the study: Both patients and controls carried the same twenty-nine CD8+ CDR3 sequences.

Patients chosen for sequencing had CD8+CD57+ cells that had expanded, as shown by flow cytometry. No therapy was given to patients before blood sampling. TCR beta VDJ and CDR3 were profiled, and genomic DNA was the template. TCRdb used MiXCR to reprocess the reads, holding one entry per CDR3 protein. The repertoire holds around 200,000 distinct CDR3 sequences, with around 63% as singletons. The CDR3 contains 15 residues. Germline values: CDR1 SGHVS, CDR2 FQNEAQ. V shed 5 bases and J shed 4 bases, with 15 bases lying between them. About this clonotype: Its antigen is not known.

The sample was sorted CD4+, CD8+, or CD8+CD57+ T cells (not recorded which) from PBMCs. J is TRBJ2-4 and V is TRBV7-8, with D perhaps matching TRBD1 (6 bases). This clonotype originated in a human donor with aplastic anemia. This CDR3 is CASSRTGTPKNIQYF. The CDR3 nucleotides are TGTGCCAGCAGCCGAACCGGGACACCTAAAAACATTCAGTACTTC.